These 5 T cell receptor beta chains came from one sample sequenced in a study of CD8 T cells in ankylosing spondylitis. No cognate antigen is known for these TCRs. Study-wide results and caveats: Several highly homologous variants made up a TCR beta motif, and this motif appeared characteristic of ankylosing spondylitis blood.

Each CDR3 protein is one row after TCRdb ran MiXCR on the 5' RACE reads. The table records 350,000 to 550,000 distinct CDR3 sequences, roughly a quarter of them present only once. The source material was blood, either unsorted or a sorted T cell fraction (not recorded which). These receptors were obtained from a male donor with ankylosing spondylitis.

The chain carries TRBV11-2 and TRBJ2-1, with D possibly TRBD2 on 5 matching bases. The V gene lost 1 base and the J gene lost 3 bases, with 13 bases spanning the gap. CDR3 length: 16 amino acids. CDR1 SGHAT and CDR2 FQNNGV come from the germline V gene. The CDR3 bases are TGTGCCAGCAGCTTAGTTCGCGGGCCTCGCTACAATGAGCAGTTCTTC. Its protein product is CASSLVRGPRYNEQFF.

The chain links TRBV9 to TRBJ2-1, with 16 positions matching TRBD2. Germline-derived CDR1 and CDR2 are SGDLS and YYNGEE. The length of the CDR3 is 20 residues. Trimming removed 0 bases from V and 2 bases from J; junction bases left unmatched: 8. The CDR3 DNA is TGTGCCAGCAGCGTAGTGGGGGGGACTAGCGGGAGGGCCGCCTACAATGAGCAGTTCTTC. The encoded protein is CASSVVGGTSGRAAYNEQFF.

The chain recombines TRBV12-3 or TRBV12-4 with TRBJ1-5; unclear D gene. The CDR3 runs to 15 residues. V was clipped by 6 bases and J by 0 bases, with 12 bases between them. CDR3 protein: CASRAATVSNQPQHF. The CDR3 nucleotides read TGTGCCAGCAGGGCAGCGACCGTTAGCAATCAGCCCCAGCATTTT.

A word on this clonotype: The junction departs from germline at one end; a sequencing error may be responsible. The chain is built from TRBV5-1 and TRBJ2-3, with D maybe TRBD1 (6 bases). CDR3 length equals 14 residues. CDR1 is SGHRS, CDR2 YFSETQ, per germline. This CDR3 is CASSLAQGTDTQYF. The CDR3 nucleotides read TGTGCCAGCAGCTTAGCACAGGGTACAGATACGCAGTATTTT.

The genes are TRBV6-1 and TRBJ1-5; D unclear. The CDR3 is 12 amino acids. V lost 2 bases, J lost 7 bases, and 6 bases lay in between. Germline loops: CDR1 MNHNS, CDR2 SASEGT. DNA for the CDR3: TGTGCCAGCAGTGAACCATCCCAGCCCCAGCATTTT. This gives the protein CASSEPSQPQHF.